This T cell receptor (beta chain) appears in the sequencing data of a study of OX40 agonist ivuxolimab in advanced cancers. The overall study: A partial response was reached by three patients: one with hepatocellular carcinoma and two with cutaneous melanoma. Whole-study findings and limits: The mean number of expanded clones was higher in CD8+ T cells than in CD4+. At doses 0.1 to 3.0 mg/kg, CD4+ and CD8+ clones expanded.

Libraries were prepared by immunoSEQ multiplex PCR; TCRdb keeps only in-frame clonotypes and omits some of them. Of tens of thousands of clones listed, under 90% are singletons. About this clone: The antigen is undetermined.

Per the germline V gene, CDR1 is SGHVS and CDR2 is FNYEAQ. The germline V and J ends were trimmed by 4 bases and 4 bases, with 13 bases remaining between them. This CDR3 is 14 amino acids long. The source of this sequence is an adult with an advanced solid tumor such as melanoma, head and neck, liver or kidney cancer. The sample consisted of CD4+ or CD8+ T cells sorted from blood, taken in a trial of the OX40 agonist ivuxolimab. The V gene is TRBV7-6, the J gene TRBJ1-2, with D possibly matching TRBD1 (5 bases). CDR3 sequence reads: CASSSSEGLYGYTF. The CDR3 DNA is TGTGCCAGCAGCTCCTCAGAGGGACTCTATGGCTACACCTTC.